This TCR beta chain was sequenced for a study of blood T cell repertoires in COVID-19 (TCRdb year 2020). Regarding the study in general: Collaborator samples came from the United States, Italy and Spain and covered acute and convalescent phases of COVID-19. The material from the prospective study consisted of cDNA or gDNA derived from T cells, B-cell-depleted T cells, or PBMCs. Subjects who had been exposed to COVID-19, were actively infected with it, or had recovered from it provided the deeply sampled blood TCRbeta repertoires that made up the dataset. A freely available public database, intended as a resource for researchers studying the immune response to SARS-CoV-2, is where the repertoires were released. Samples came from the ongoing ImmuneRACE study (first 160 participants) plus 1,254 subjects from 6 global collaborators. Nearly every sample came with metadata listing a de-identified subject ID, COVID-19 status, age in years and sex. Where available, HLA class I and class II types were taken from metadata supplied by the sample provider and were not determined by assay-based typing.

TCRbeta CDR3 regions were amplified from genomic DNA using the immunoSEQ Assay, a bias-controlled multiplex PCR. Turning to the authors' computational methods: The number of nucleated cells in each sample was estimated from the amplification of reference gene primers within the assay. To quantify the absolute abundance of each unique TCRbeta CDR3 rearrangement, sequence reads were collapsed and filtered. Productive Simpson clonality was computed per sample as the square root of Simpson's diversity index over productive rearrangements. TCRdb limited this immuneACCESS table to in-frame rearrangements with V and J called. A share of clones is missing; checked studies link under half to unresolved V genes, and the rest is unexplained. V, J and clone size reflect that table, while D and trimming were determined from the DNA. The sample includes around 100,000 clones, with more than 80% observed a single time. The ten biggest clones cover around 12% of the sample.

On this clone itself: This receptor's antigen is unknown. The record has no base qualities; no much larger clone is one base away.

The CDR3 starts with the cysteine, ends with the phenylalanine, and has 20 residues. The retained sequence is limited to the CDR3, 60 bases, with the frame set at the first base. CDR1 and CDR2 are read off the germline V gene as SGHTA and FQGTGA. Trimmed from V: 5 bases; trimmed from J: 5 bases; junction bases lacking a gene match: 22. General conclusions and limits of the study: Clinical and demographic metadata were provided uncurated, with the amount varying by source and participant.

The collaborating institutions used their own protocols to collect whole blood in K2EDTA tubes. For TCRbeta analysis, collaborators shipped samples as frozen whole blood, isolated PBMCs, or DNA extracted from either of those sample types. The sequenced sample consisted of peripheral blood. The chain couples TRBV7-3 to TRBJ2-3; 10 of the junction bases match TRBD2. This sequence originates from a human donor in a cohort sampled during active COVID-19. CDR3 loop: CASSPFPNTLAGVSEDTQYF. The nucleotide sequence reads TGTGCCAGCAGCCCGTTCCCTAATACCCTAGCGGGGGTTTCTGAAGATACGCAGTATTTT.